This T cell receptor beta chain was sequenced during a study of early T cells in non-severe SARS-CoV-2 infection. This clonotype was counted a few times. TCRdb used MiXCR to reprocess the 5' RACE reads, holding one entry per CDR3 protein. The data show roughly 72,000 distinct CDR3 sequences, 9.5% to 15% seen once. V was clipped by 0 bases and J by 2 bases; unmatched bases: 7. Germline CDR1 reads LGHNA; CDR2 reads YSLEER. The CDR3 spans 18 residues. The chain employs TRBV4-3 and TRBJ2-1, with 10 positions matching TRBD2. Sequenced: whole blood. The TCR originated in an adult who was a healthcare worker with PCR-confirmed SARS-CoV-2 infection or an uninfected control (not recorded which). The CDR3 here is CASSQEVFSGRTYNEQFF. For the CDR3, the DNA is TGCGCCAGCAGCCAAGAGGTTTTTAGCGGGAGGACCTACAATGAGCAGTTCTTC.